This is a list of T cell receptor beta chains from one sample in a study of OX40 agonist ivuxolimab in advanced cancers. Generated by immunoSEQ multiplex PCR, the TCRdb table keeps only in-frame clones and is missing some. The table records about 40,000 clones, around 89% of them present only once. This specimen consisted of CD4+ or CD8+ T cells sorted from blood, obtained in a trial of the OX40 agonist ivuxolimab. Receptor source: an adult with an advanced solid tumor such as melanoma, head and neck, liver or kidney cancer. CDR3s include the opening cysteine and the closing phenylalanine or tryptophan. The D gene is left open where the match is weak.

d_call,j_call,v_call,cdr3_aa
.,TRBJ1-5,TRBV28,CASSPSGGSQPQHF
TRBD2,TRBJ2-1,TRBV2,CASSGSPGGSPYNEQFF
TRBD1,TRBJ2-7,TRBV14,CASSVYRGTYEQYF
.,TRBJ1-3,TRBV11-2,CASSLTGSSGNTIYF
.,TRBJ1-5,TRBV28,CASSLGQGSQPQHF
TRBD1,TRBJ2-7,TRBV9,CASSVAYRGGEQYF
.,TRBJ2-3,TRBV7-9,CASSLRSQVADTQYF
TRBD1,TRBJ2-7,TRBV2,CASSAGGGYEQYF
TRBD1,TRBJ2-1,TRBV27,CASSTPPGQGFYNEQFF
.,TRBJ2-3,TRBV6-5,CASSYSHDTDTQYF
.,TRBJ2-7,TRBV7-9,CASEGLSSYEQYF
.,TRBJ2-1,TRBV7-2,CASSLIGGYRLDEQFF
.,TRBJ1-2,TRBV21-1,CASSKVSRGQGNYGYTF
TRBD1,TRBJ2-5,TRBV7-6,CASSGRTGGQETQYF
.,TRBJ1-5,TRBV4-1,CASSQESRTGQPQHF
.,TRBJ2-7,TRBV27,CASSFTGYEQYF
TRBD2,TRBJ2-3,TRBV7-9,CASGRGADTQYF
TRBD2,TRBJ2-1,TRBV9,CASSVAVGRARHEQFF
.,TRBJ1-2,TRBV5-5,CASSLGPGAHGYTF
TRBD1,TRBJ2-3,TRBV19,CASSIQGVLADTQYF
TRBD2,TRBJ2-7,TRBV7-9,CASSLGALAGGDYEQYF
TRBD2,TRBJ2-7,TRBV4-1,CASSQEPSGYEQYF
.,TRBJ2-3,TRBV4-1,CASSQASTDTQYF
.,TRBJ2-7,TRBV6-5,CASTPPLYYEQYF
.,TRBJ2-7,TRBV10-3,CAISEGGYEQYF
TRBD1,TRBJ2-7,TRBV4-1,CASSQEAGTASYEQYF
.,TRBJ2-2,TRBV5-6,CASSLGGSSTGELFF
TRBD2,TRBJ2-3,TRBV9,CASSEDSSGAGTDTQYF
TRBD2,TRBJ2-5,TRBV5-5,CASSFETGRAGETQYF
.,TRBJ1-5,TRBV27,CASSLDNSLNQPQHF
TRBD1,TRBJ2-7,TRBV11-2,CASSFSEGAVRYEQYF
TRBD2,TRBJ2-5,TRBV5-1,CASSVTSGSFGTQYF
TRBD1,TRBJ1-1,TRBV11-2,CASSPWTGMNTEAFF
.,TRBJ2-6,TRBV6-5,CASSYRVGANVLTF
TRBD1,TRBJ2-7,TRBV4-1,CASSQEPGQGIYEQYF
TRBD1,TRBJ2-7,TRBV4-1,CASSLDRAYEQYF
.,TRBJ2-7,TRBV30,CAWSWGRAPYEQYF
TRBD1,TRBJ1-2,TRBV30,CAWSGVLDRTEGATNYGYTF
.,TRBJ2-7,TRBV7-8,CASSPRLGQFSYEQYF
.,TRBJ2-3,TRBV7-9,CASSLLLDTQYF
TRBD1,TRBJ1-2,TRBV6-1,CASSDDGTGKNYGYTF
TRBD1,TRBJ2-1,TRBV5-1,CASSLAGLPTGGHNEQFF
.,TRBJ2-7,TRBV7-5,CASSLGSGYEQYF
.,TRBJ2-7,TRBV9,CASRSGTSYEQYF
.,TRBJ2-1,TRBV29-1,CSVDDEPEWQFF
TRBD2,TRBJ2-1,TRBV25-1,CASSDTSGIYNEQFF
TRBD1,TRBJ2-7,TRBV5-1,CASSLGQGNYEQYF
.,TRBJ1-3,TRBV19,CASSIRTGSGNTIYF
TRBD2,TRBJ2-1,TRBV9,CASSVSTSPTNNEQFF